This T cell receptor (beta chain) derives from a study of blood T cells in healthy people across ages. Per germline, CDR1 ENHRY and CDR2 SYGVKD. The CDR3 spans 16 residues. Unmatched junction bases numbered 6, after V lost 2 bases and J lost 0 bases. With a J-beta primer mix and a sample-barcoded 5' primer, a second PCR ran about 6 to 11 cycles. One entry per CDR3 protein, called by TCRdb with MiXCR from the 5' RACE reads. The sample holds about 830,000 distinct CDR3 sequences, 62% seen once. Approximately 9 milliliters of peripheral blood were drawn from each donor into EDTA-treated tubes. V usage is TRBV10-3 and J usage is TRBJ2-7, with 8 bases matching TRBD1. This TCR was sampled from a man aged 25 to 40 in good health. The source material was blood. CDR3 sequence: CAISEQGQVHSYEQYF. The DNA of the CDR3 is TGTGCCATCAGTGAGCAGGGACAGGTGCACTCCTACGAGCAGTACTTC.